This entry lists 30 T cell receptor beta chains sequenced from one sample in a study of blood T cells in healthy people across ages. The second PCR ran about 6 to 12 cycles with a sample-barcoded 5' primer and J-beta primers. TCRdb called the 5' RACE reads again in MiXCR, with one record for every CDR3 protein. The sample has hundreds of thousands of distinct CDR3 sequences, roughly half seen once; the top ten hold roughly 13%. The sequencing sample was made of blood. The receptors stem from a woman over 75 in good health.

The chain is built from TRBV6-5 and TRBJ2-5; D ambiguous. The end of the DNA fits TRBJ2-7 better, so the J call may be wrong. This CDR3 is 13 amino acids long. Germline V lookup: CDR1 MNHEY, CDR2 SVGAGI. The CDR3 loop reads CASISGDTDEQYF. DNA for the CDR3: TGTGCCAGCATAAGTGGAGATACCGACGAGCAGTACTTC.

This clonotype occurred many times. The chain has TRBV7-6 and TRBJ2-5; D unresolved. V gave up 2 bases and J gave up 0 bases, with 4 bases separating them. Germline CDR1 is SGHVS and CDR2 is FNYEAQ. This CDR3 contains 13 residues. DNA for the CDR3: TGTGCCAGCAGCTTAATCTACCAAGAGACCCAGTACTTC. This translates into CASSLIYQETQYF. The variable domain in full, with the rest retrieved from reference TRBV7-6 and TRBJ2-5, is GAGVSQSPRYKVTKRGQDVALRCDPISGHVSLYWYRQALGQGPEFLTYFNYEAQQDKSGLPNDRFSAERPEGSISTLTIQRTEQRDSAMYRCASSLIYQETQYFGPGTRLLVL.

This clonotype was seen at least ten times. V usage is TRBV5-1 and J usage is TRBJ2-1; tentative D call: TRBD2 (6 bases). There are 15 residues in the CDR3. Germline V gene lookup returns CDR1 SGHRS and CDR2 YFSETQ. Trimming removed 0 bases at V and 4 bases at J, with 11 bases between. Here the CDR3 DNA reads TGCGCCAGCAGCTTGGGATTCGGGGGTTACAATGAGCAGTTCTTC. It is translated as CASSLGFGGYNEQFF.

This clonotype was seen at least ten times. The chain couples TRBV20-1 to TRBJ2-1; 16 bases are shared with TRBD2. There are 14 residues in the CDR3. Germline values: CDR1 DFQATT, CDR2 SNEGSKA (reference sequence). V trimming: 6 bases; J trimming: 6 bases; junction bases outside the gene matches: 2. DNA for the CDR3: TGCAGTGCCGGGACTAGCGGGAGGGGCAATGAGCAGTTCTTC. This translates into CSAGTSGRGNEQFF.

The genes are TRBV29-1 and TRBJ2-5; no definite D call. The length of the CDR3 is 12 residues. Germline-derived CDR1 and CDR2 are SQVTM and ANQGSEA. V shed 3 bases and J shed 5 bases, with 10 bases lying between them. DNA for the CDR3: TGCAGCGTTGAGGCCTCCTCCGAGACCCAGTACTTC. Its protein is CSVEASSETQYF.

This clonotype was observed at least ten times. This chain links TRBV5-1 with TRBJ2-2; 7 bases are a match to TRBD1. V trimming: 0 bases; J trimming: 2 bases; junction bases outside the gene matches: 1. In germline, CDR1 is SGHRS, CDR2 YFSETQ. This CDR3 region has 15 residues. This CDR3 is CASSLGQGNTGELFF. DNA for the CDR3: TGCGCCAGCAGCTTGGGACAGGGAAACACCGGGGAGCTGTTTTTT.

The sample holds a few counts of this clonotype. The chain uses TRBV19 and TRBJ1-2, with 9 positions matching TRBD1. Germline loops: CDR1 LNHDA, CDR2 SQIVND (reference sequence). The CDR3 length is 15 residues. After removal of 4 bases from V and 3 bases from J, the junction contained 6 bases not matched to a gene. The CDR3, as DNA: TGTGCCAGTAGTACAGAACAGGGGGCATACTATGGCTACACCTTC. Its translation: CASSTEQGAYYGYTF.

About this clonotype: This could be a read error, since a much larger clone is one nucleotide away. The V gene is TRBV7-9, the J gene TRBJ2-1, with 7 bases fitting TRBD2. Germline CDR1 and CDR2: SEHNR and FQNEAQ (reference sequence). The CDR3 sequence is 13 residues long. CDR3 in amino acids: CASSGLDDNKQFF. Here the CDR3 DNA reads TGTGCCAGCAGCGGACTAGACGACAATAAGCAGTTCTTC.

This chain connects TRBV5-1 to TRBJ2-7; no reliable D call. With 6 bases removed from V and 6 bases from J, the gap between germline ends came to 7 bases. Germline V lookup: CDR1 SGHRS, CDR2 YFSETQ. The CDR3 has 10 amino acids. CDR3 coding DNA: TGCGCCAGCAAGGCACGCGAGCAGTACTTC. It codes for CASKAREQYF.

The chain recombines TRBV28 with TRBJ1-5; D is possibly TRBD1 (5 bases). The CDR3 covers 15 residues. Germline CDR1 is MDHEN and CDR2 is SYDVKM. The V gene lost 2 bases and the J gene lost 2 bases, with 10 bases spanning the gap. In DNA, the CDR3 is TGTGCCAGCAGTTTACCTCAGACAGGCAATCAGCCCCAGCATTTT. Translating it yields CASSLPQTGNQPQHF.

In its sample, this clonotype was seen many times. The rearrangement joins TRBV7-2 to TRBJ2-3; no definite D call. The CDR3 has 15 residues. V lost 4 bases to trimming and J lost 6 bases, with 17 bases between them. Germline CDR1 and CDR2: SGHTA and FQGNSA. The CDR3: CASSSRILHGDTQYF. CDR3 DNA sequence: TGTGCCAGCAGCTCCCGGATACTTCACGGGGATACGCAGTATTTT.

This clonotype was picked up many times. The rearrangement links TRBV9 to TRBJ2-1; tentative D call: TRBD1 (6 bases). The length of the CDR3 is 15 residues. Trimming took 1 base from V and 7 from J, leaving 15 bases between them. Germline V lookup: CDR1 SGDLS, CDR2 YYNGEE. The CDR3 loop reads CASSVLLGGWNEQFF. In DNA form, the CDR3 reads TGTGCCAGCAGCGTACTACTTGGGGGCTGGAATGAGCAGTTCTTC.

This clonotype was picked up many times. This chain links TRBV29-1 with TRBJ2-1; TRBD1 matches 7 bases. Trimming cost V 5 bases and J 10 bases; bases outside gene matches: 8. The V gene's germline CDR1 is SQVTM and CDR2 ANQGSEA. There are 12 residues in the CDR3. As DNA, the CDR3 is TGCAGCGTTTCCAGACAGGGCTGGGAGCAGTTCTTC. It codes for CSVSRQGWEQFF.

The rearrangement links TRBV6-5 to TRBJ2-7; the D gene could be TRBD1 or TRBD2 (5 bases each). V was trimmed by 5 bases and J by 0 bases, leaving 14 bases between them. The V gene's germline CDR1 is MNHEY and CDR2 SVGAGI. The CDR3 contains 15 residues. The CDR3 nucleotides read TGTGCCAGCAGTCCTTCCCCAGGGAGCTCCTACGAGCAGTACTTC. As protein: CASSPSPGSSYEQYF.

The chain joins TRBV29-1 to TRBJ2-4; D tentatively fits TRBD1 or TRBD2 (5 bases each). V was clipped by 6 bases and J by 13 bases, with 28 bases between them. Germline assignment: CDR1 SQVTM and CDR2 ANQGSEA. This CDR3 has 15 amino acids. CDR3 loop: CSVVLGVRRYNEQYF. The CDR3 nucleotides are TGCAGCGTCGTATTGGGGGTACGTAGATACAATGAGCAGTACTTC.

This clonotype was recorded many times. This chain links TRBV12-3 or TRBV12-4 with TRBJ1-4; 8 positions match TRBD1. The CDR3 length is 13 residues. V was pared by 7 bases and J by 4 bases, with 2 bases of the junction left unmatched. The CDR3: CASTGQVNEKLFF. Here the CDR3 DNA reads TGTGCCAGCACGGGACAGGTTAATGAAAAACTGTTTTTT.

The CDR3 DNA sequence: TGCGCCAGCAGCTTGGGGTTCGCAGATACGCAGTATTTT. It is translated as CASSLGFADTQYF. The V gene is TRBV5-1, the J gene TRBJ2-3; D is undetermined. The CDR3 totals 13 residues. The germline V gene has CDR1 SGHRS and CDR2 YFSETQ. V was cut by 0 bases and J by 4 bases, with 6 bases left in between.

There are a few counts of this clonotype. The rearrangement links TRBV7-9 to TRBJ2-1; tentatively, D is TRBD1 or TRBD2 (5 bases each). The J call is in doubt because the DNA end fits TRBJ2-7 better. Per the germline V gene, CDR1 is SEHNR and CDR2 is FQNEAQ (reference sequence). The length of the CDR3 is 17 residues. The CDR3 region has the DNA TGTGCCAGCAGCTTAATTTCAGGGAGCATCTCCTACAATGAGCAGTACTTC. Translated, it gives CASSLISGSISYNEQYF.

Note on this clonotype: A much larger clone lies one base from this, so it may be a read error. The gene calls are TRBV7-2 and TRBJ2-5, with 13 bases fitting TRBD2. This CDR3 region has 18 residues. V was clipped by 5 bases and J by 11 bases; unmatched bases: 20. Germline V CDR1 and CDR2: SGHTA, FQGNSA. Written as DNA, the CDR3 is TGTGCCAGCAGCCTTAATCGACTAGCGGGGGGTTTAAACAATGAGCAGTACTTC. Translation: CASSLNRLAGGLNNEQYF.

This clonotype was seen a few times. The CDR3 reads CSAKRAGGGYLSSYEQYF. In DNA form, the CDR3 reads TGCAGTGCTAAGAGGGCGGGAGGTGGATATTTGAGCTCCTACGAGCAGTACTTC. The chain uses TRBV20-1 and TRBJ2-7; TRBD2 matches 8 bases. The CDR3 sequence is 18 residues long. Germline values: CDR1 DFQATT, CDR2 SNEGSKA (reference sequence). The V gene end was trimmed by 4 bases and the J gene end by 0 bases; junction bases not matched to a gene: 17.

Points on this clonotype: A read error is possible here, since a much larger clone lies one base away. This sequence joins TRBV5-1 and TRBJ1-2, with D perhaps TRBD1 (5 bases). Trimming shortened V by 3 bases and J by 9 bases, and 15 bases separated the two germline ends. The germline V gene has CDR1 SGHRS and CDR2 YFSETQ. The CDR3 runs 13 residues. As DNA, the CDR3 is TGCGCCAGCAGCTGGGGCCCGGATGCGAGCTACACCTTC. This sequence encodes CASSWGPDASYTF.

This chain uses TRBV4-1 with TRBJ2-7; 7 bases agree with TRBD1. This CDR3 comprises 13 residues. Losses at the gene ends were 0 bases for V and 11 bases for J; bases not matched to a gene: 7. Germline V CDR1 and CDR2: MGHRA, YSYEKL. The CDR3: CASSQEWGQGEYF. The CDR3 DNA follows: TGCGCCAGCAGCCAAGAATGGGGGCAGGGGGAGTACTTC.

CDR3 sequence: CASSPKHGYEQYF. CDR3 sequence (DNA): TGTGCCAGCAGTCCCAAACATGGCTACGAGCAGTACTTC. The J gene is TRBJ2-5, the V gene TRBV12-3 or TRBV12-4; D not resolved. The J call is doubtful: the DNA matches TRBJ2-7 better. CDR3 size: 13 residues.

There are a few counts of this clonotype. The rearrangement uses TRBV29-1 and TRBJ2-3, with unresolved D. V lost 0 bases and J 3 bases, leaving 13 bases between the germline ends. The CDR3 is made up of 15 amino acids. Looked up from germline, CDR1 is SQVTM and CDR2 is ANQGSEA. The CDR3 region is CSVEERGRKTDTQYF. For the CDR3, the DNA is TGCAGCGTTGAAGAGAGAGGACGGAAGACAGATACGCAGTATTTT.

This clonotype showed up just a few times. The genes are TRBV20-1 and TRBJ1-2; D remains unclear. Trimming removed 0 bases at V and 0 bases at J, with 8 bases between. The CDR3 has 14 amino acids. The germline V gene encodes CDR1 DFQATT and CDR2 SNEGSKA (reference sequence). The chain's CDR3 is CSARDHGANYGYTF. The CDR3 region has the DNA TGCAGTGCTAGAGATCACGGAGCTAACTATGGCTACACCTTC.

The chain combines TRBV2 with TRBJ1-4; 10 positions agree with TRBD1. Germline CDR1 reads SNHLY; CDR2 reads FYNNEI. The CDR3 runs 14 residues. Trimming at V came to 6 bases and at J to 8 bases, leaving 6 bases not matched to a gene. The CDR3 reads CASRGQGDREKLFF. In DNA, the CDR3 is TGTGCCAGCAGAGGACAGGGGGATCGGGAAAAACTGTTTTTT.

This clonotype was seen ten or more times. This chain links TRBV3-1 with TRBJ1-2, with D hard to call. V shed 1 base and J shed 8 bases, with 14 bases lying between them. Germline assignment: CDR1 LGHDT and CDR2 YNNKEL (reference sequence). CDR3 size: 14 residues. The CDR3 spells CASSQGGWGDGYTF. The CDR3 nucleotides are TGTGCCAGCAGCCAAGGGGGTTGGGGTGACGGCTACACCTTC. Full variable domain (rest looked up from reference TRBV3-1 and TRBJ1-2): DTAVSQTPKYLVTQMGNDKSIKCEQNLGHDTMYWYKQDSKKFLKIMFSYNNKELIINETVPNRFSPKSPDKAHLNLHINSLELGDSAVYFCASSQGGWGDGYTFGSGTRLTVV.

The CDR3 sequence is CASSRVPGQGYQPQHF. The CDR3 bases are TGCGCCAGCAGCCGGGTTCCGGGACAGGGATATCAGCCCCAGCATTTT. The chain has TRBV4-1 and TRBJ1-5, with 9 bases fitting TRBD1. Trimming at V came to 4 bases and at J to 5 bases, leaving 9 bases not matched to a gene. In germline, CDR1 is MGHRA, CDR2 YSYEKL. The CDR3 loop spans 16 amino acids.

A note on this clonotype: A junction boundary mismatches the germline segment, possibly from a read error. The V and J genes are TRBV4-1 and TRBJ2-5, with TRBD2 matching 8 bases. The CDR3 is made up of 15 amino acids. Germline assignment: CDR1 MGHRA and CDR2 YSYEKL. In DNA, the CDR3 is TGCGCCGGCAGCCAAGTACGAGCGGGAGTAGGGACCCAGTACTTC. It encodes CAGSQVRAGVGTQYF.

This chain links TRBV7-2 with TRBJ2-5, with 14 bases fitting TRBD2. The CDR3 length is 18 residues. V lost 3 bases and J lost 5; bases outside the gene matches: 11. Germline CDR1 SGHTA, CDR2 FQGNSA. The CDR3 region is CASSFRGTSGSGWETQYF. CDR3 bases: TGTGCCAGCAGCTTCCGCGGGACTAGCGGGAGTGGTTGGGAGACCCAGTACTTC.